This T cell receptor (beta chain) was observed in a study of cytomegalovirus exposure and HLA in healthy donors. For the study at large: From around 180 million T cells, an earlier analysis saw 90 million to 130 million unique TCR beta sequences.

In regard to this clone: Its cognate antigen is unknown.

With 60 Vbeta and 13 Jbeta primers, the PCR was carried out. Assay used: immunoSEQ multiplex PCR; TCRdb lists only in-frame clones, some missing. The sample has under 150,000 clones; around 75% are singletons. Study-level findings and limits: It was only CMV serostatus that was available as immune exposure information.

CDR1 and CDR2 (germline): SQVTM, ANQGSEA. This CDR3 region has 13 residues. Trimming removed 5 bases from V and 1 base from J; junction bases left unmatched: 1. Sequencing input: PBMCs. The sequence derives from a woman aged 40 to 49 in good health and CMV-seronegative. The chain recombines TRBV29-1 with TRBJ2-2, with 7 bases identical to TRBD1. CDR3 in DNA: TGCAGCGTTCGACAGGGGAACACCGGGGAGCTGTTTTTT. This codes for CSVRQGNTGELFF.